This T cell receptor (beta chain) was captured by sequencing in a study of OX40 agonist ivuxolimab in advanced cancers. The wider study: Ivuxolimab is a fully human IgG2 antibody that activates OX40 (CD134). Patients enrolled in dose escalation were diagnosed with hepatocellular carcinoma, melanoma, renal cell or head and neck cancer.

The repertoire was sequenced with immunoSEQ multiplex PCR; TCRdb's copy has only in-frame clones and lacks some. The repertoire holds tens of thousands of clones, 90% seen once, with roughly 0.5% in the top ten. The sample here was CD4+ or CD8+ T cells sorted from blood, taken in a trial of the OX40 agonist ivuxolimab. The source of this sequence is an adult with an advanced solid tumor such as melanoma, head and neck, liver or kidney cancer.

CDR3 nucleotide sequence: TGCGCCAGCAGCTTGGCGTTAACAGGGGGCAGTTATGGCTACACCTTC. Residues: CASSLALTGGSYGYTF. The genes are TRBV5-1 and TRBJ1-2; TRBD1 aligns across 9 bases. The length of the CDR3 is 16 residues. After removal of 0 bases from V and 5 bases from J, the junction contained 8 bases not matched to a gene. CDR1 is SGHRS, CDR2 YFSETQ, per germline.